These 23 T cell receptor beta chains originate from one sample sequenced in a study of CXCR3-negative and CXCR3-positive naive CD8 T cells. 5' RACE that incorporated UMI labels was used to prepare the TRB cDNA libraries. Each CDR3 protein gets one entry in TCRdb, which reprocessed the 5' RACE reads and gives no DNA. This repertoire includes fewer than 9,500 distinct CDR3 sequences. What was sequenced was naive CXCR3- CD8+ T cells from blood. Subset denoted: CD45RO-CCR7+CD27+CD95- naive CD8+ T cells lacking CXCR3 (TNR3-). These receptor sequences come from a human donor in good health. Some clones in this sample may be carry-over from other donors' samples.

The J gene is TRBJ2-2, the V gene TRBV28; TCRdb picks TRBD1, but there is no DNA to check that call. The germline gives CDR1 MDHEN, CDR2 SYDVKM. This CDR3 has 14 residues. The CDR3 loop is CASIWTGNTGELFF.

This clonotype is medium-sized by frequency. The CDR3 loop is CSVITGTTNNEQFF. The chain uses TRBV29-1 and TRBJ2-1; TCRdb lists TRBD1, though no DNA is available to test this call. The germline V gene has CDR1 SQVTM and CDR2 ANQGSEA. The CDR3 is made up of 14 amino acids.

By frequency, this clonotype is medium-sized. The V and J genes are TRBV2 and TRBJ2-1; with no DNA, the TCRdb D assignment of TRBD2 cannot be verified. The CDR3 contains 13 residues. CDR1 SNHLY and CDR2 FYNNEI come from the germline V gene. CDR3 in amino acids: CASRRLGLDEQFF.

This clonotype is called medium-sized (0.01 to 0.1%) based on its frequency. The chain recombines TRBV7-9 with TRBJ2-1; the TCRdb call, TRBD1, lacks DNA for checking. The CDR3 length is 15 residues. Germline CDR1 SEHNR, CDR2 FQNEAQ (reference sequence). CDR3 protein: CASSLGQGQGNEQFF.

According to its frequency, this clonotype is medium-sized. This chain's CDR3 is CASSVGQGHTEAFF. The genes are TRBV5-1 and TRBJ1-1; TCRdb proposes TRBD1, but this gene call is untestable without DNA. Germline V gene data show CDR1 as SGHRS and CDR2 as YFSETQ. The CDR3 sequence is 14 residues long.

By frequency, this clonotype registers medium-sized. The CDR3 sequence: CASNPGGYGSGNTIYF. The rearrangement joins TRBV12-3 or TRBV12-4 to TRBJ1-3; TCRdb gives TRBD1 as the D gene, but with no DNA this cannot be confirmed. The CDR3 loop spans 16 amino acids.

This clonotype is called medium-sized based on its frequency. The chain carries TRBV29-1 and TRBJ2-1; with no DNA, the TCRdb D assignment of TRBD2 cannot be verified. The CDR3 consists of 18 residues. The V gene's germline CDR1 is SQVTM and CDR2 ANQGSEA. CDR3: CSVGGLAGITGSYNEQFF.

The chain joins TRBV19 to TRBJ2-1; the TCRdb call, TRBD2, lacks DNA for checking. Germline-derived CDR1 and CDR2 are LNHDA and SQIVND (reference sequence). The CDR3 has 14 residues. CDR3 region: CASSPPSAYNEQFF. The full variable domain, rest sourced from reference TRBV19 and TRBJ2-1, is DGGITQSPKYLFRKEGQNVTLSCEQNLNHDAMYWYRQDPGQGLRLIYYSQIVNDFQKGDIAEGYSVSREKKESFPLTVTSAQKNPTAFYLCASSPPSAYNEQFFGPGTRLTVL.

Judged by frequency, this clonotype is medium-sized. The chain uses TRBV29-1 and TRBJ2-1. From germline, CDR1 is SQVTM and CDR2 ANQGSEA. This CDR3 region has 15 residues. CDR3 sequence reads: CSVEGFSWAYNEQFF.

The chain links TRBV5-5 to TRBJ1-5; lacking DNA, the TRBD1 call made by TCRdb goes unchecked. The CDR3 totals 14 residues. Germline lookup yields CDR1 SGHKS and CDR2 YYEKEE (reference sequence). The CDR3 loop is CASSTGASNQPQHF.

The genes are TRBV29-1 and TRBJ1-2. CDR1 SQVTM and CDR2 ANQGSEA come from the germline V gene. The CDR3 consists of 14 residues. CDR3: CSVDYGREVYGYTF.

According to its frequency, this clonotype is medium-sized. The V and J genes are TRBV10-3 and TRBJ2-3. The CDR3 consists of 15 residues. Germline CDR1 reads ENHRY; CDR2 reads SYGVKD. The CDR3 here is CAINPDTASTDTQYF.

Frequency places this clonotype as medium-sized. The V gene is TRBV12-3 or TRBV12-4, the J gene TRBJ2-1; the D call of TRBD2 rests on TCRdb alone, since no DNA is present to check it. CDR3 size: 15 residues. This CDR3 reads CASRPGLAENNEQFF.

The CDR3 sequence: CASSYGGNPNTEAFF. This chain links TRBV6-6 with TRBJ1-1. Germline values: CDR1 MNHNY, CDR2 SVGAGI (reference sequence). This CDR3 spans 15 amino acids.

The V and J genes are TRBV20-1 and TRBJ2-7; there is no DNA to check the TCRdb D call of TRBD2. The V gene's germline CDR1 is DFQATT and CDR2 SNEGSKA (reference sequence). The CDR3 sequence is 15 residues long. The CDR3 loop is CSAPRTSGINYEQYF.

This clonotype registers medium-sized by frequency. The chain uses TRBV29-1 and TRBJ2-7; TCRdb's D gene call, TRBD2, goes unchecked for lack of DNA. The CDR3 spans 15 residues. In germline, CDR1 is SQVTM, CDR2 ANQGSEA. The chain's CDR3 is CSVEAARGRGYEQYF.

This clonotype is medium-sized by frequency. The gene calls are TRBV29-1 and TRBJ2-1; TCRdb selects TRBD1, and the lack of DNA leaves this call unchecked. CDR3 size: 15 residues. Germline V gene lookup returns CDR1 SQVTM and CDR2 ANQGSEA. CDR3 protein: CSVEDPDRVYNEQFF.

This clonotype is called medium-sized (0.01 to 0.1%) based on its frequency. This chain's CDR3 is CASSLGTFGSANYGYTF. The chain employs TRBV7-9 and TRBJ1-2. Looked up from germline, CDR1 is SEHNR and CDR2 is FQNEAQ (reference sequence). The CDR3 extends over 17 amino acids.

V usage is TRBV27 and J usage is TRBJ2-7; the TCRdb D gene call, TRBD1, has no DNA to confirm it. The germline V gene encodes CDR1 MNHEY and CDR2 SMNVEV (reference sequence). This CDR3 comprises 12 residues. This chain's CDR3 is CASRGQSYEQYF.

Judged by frequency, this clonotype is medium-sized. This rearrangement joins TRBV6-2 or TRBV6-3 to TRBJ1-1; as DNA is missing, the TRBD1 call by TCRdb cannot be tested. CDR3 length equals 13 residues. Germline CDR1 is MNHEY and CDR2 is SVGEGT. The CDR3 here is CASSQGSLPEAFF.

This clonotype is medium-sized by frequency. The CDR3 here is CSASKTDNYGYTF. The J gene is TRBJ1-2, the V gene TRBV20-1. Per germline, CDR1 DFQATT and CDR2 SNEGSKA (reference sequence). The CDR3 is made up of 13 amino acids.

The chain recombines TRBV14 with TRBJ2-5; as DNA is missing, the TRBD1 call by TCRdb cannot be tested. From germline, CDR1 is SGHDN and CDR2 FVKESK. This CDR3 contains 16 residues. CDR3 sequence reads: CASSQGVRVYQETQYF.

Judged by frequency, this clonotype is medium-sized. The rearrangement links TRBV3-1 to TRBJ2-1; TCRdb indicates TRBD2, and absent DNA this call remains unverified. The CDR3 loop spans 17 amino acids. Germline V gene data show CDR1 as LGHDT and CDR2 as YNNKEL (reference sequence). The CDR3 sequence is CASSSSVTSNLYNEQFF.